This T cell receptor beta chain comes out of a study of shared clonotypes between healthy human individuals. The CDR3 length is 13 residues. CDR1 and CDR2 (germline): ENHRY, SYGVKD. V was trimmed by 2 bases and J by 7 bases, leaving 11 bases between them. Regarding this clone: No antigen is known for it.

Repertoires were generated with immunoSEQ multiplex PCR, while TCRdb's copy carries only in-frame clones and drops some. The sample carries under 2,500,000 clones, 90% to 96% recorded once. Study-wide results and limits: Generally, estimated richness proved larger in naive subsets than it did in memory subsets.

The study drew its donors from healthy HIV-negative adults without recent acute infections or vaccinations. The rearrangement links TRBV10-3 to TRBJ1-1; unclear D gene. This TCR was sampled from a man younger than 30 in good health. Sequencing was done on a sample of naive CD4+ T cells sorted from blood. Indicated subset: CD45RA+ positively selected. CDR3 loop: CAISEGPVSEAFF. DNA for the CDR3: TGTGCCATCAGTGAGGGCCCCGTCAGTGAAGCTTTCTTT.